The subject of this entry is one T cell receptor (beta chain). Its antigen is not yet known. Nothing much larger sits one base from this clone, and base qualities are not available. The CDR3 spans 13 residues, from the cysteine through the phenylalanine. CDR3 DNA only is kept here, 39 bases in frame from base 1. CDR1 and CDR2 (LNHDA, SQIVND) derive from the germline V gene (reference sequence). Trimming takes 5 bases from V and 3 bases from J, and the germline ends sit 10 bases apart. During the collection period, no infections or other immune events were recorded for the healthy donors. Healthy-donor blood repertoires served as a training cohort to calibrate time-dependent variance in a beta-binomial model of T-cell clone differential abundance. The training cohort included 10 or so healthy donors, of whom 3 were female and 7 were male. An age range of about 25 to 64 years, with an average of 43 years, was recorded for the donors. Whole blood from each healthy donor was obtained from a commercial supplier and was collected at three time points 2 to 3 weeks apart. Genomic DNA was extracted from unsorted whole blood for immunosequencing.

The sample is drawn from a study of identifying expanded T cells in peripheral blood (dated by TCRdb to between 2019 and 2020). In terms of the full investigation: Four technical replicates, made by sequencing separate aliquots from the same pool of genomic DNA, were compared pairwise. General study outcomes and caveats: The authors expected biological variance in healthy repertoires might increase further over much longer intervals such as months to years. Approximately 1.1 differentially abundant clones were flagged by the binomial model between technical replicates, whereas about 15 and 18 were flagged over roughly two weeks and four weeks, respectively. Across all healthy-donor time intervals, the beta-binomial model significantly cut both the number of clones called differentially abundant and the false-positive rate. In all healthy donors, the variance in clone template counts between samples taken about 14 days apart rose significantly as total template count increased.

The immunoSEQ Assay, which relies on bias-controlled multiplex PCR amplification of genomic DNA, was used to profile TCRbeta CDR3 regions. Processing in the source paper ran as follows. To quantify the absolute abundance of each unique TCRbeta CDR3 region, the sequences were collapsed and filtered. Differential abundance was tested with a binomial (Fisher-equivalent) model and with a beta-binomial model adding time-dependent variance fitted from healthy donors. Clones with fewer than 5 combined templates were removed, and a clone was called differentially abundant if the clone's Benjamini-Hochberg FDR was below 0.01. Beta-binomial variance was modeled as a function of total template count across the two samples using the form v = (b*log(k)+a)^2. TCRdb carries this immuneACCESS record with in-frame sequences only. Its versions omit some clonotypes, under half of them owing to an unresolved V gene in the studies checked, with the rest unexplained. The DNA gave D and trimming, while V, J and clone size come from that table. The sample data list 65,000 to 95,000 clones, and 85% to 90% of these were observed just once. The ten largest make up approximately 7% of the sample.

The clonotype was recovered from a person between 18 and 75 years old in good health. The sequencing input was blood. The chain uses TRBV19 and TRBJ1-1; the D gene remains uncertain. The DNA reads TGTGCCAGTAGTCTGAGGTGGGACACTGAAGCTTTCTTT. Protein translation: CASSLRWDTEAFF.